This TCR beta chain is from a study of T cells in Graves' hyperthyroidism and ophthalmopathy. Amplified TCR beta CDR3 regions came from RNA transcripts. First-round RT-PCR of the TCR CDR3 relied on the HTBI primer set. TCRdb re-called the multiplex PCR reads through MiXCR, storing one row per CDR3 protein. In the table there are some 700,000 distinct CDR3 sequences, approximately 15% of which are singletons. Germline values: CDR1 SGHRS, CDR2 YFSETQ. The V end lost 1 base, the J end lost 6 bases, and 13 bases lay between the germline ends. CDR3 length equals 15 residues. This clonotype came up a few times. Used for diagnoses were clinical symptoms, serum thyroxine and TRAb, thyroid ultrasound and orbital computed tomography.

The sample comprised blood. V gene TRBV5-1 combines with J gene TRBJ1-4; D call uncertain. The origin of this receptor is a man aged 45 to 65 with Graves' hyperthyroidism. The CDR3, as DNA: TGCGCCAGCAGCTTGTCGGGCGGGGAGCATGAAAAACTGTTTTTT. Protein product: CASSLSGGEHEKLFF. The full variable domain, in which reference TRBV5-1 and TRBJ1-4 provide the parts outside the CDR3, is KAGVTQTPRYLIKTRGQQVTLSCSPISGHRSVSWYQQTPGQGLQFLFEYFSETQRNKGNFPGRFSGRQFSNSRSEMNVSTLELGDSALYLCASSLSGGEHEKLFFGSGTQLSVL.